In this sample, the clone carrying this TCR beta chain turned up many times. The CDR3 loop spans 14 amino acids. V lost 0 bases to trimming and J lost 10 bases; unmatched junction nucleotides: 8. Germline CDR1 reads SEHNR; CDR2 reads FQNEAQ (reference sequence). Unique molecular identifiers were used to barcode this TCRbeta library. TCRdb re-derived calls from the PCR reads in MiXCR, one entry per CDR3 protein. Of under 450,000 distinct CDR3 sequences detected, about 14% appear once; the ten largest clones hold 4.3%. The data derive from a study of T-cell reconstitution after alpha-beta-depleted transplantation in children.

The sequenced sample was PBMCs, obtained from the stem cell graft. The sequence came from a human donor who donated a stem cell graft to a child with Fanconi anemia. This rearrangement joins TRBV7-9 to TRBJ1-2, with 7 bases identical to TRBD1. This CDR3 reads CASSLAGTVNDYTF. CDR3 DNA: TGTGCCAGCAGCTTAGCGGGGACAGTTAACGACTACACCTTC.